The 31 T cell receptor beta chains presented below share a single source sample, sequenced in a study of CD8 T cells in Susac syndrome. Reverse transcription of 0.5 to 1 ug RNA was performed with random hexamers. One entry per CDR3 protein results from TCRdb running MiXCR on the immunoSEQ multiplex PCR reads. Among over 70,000 distinct CDR3 sequences listed, 95% to 97% were seen once. Sequenced: CD8+ T cells from PBMCs. The receptors shown here come from a human donor with Susac syndrome.

The J gene is TRBJ1-1, the V gene TRBV30; D remains unclear. The CDR3 has 13 residues. Germline V lookup: CDR1 GTSNPN, CDR2 SVGIG (reference sequence). Between the trimmed V and J ends, which lost 5 bases and 3 bases, there was a span of 13 bases. The CDR3: CAWAGEVDTEAFF. In DNA form, the CDR3 reads TGTGCCTGGGCCGGCGAGGTTGACACTGAAGCTTTCTTT.

V and J are TRBV7-2 and TRBJ2-5; D is ambiguous. CDR1 is SGHTA and CDR2 is FQGNSA in the germline V gene. The CDR3 has 14 amino acids. V was pared by 1 base and J by 0 bases, with 6 bases between. CDR3 region: CASSLDRNQETQYF. CDR3 in DNA: TGTGCCAGCAGCTTAGACAGAAACCAAGAGACCCAGTACTTC.

This sequence joins TRBV3-1 and TRBJ1-6; no definite D call. There are 13 residues in the CDR3. V shed 4 bases and J shed 6 bases, with 7 bases lying between them. Germline values: CDR1 LGHDT, CDR2 YNNKEL (reference sequence). CDR3 sequence reads: CASSPERNSPLHF. DNA for the CDR3: TGTGCCAGCAGCCCTGAGCGTAATTCACCCCTCCACTTT. Combining the CDR3 with reference TRBV3-1 and TRBJ1-6 gives the whole variable domain DTAVSQTPKYLVTQMGNDKSIKCEQNLGHDTMYWYKQDSKKFLKIMFSYNNKELIINETVPNRFSPKSPDKAHLNLHINSLELGDSAVYFCASSPERNSPLHFGNGTRLTVT.

V is TRBV20-1 and J is TRBJ2-7; weak D call: TRBD2 (6 bases). Germline V gene lookup returns CDR1 DFQATT and CDR2 SNEGSKA (reference sequence). This CDR3 region has 16 residues. Trimming stripped 1 base from V and 9 bases from J, with 25 bases between. The CDR3 region has the DNA TGCAGTGCTAGAGTTAGTGGGGGACTGTCCGAGGTCGGGCAGTACTTC. This encodes CSARVSGGLSEVGQYF.

The V call is TRBV29-1, the J call TRBJ1-1; TRBD1 aligns across 8 bases. J gave up 5 bases and V 7 bases, and 6 bases lay outside the gene matches. Germline loops: CDR1 SQVTM, CDR2 ANQGSEA. The CDR3 runs to 12 residues. CDR3 in amino acids: CSAKTGVTEAFF. In nucleotides, the CDR3 is TGCAGCGCTAAGACAGGGGTAACTGAAGCTTTCTTT.

V gene TRBV15 combines with J gene TRBJ2-7, with 9 bases aligning to TRBD1. Trimming removed 5 bases from V and 6 bases from J; junction bases left unmatched: 5. The CDR3 spans 13 residues. Germline V lookup: CDR1 LNHNV, CDR2 YYDKDF (reference sequence). CDR3 protein: CATSRDRVTEQYF. CDR3 coding DNA: TGTGCCACCAGCCGGGACAGGGTTACCGAGCAGTACTTC.

This chain connects TRBV27 to TRBJ2-1; 9 bases are shared with TRBD2. Germline V CDR1 and CDR2: MNHEY, SMNVEV (reference sequence). V trimming: 2 bases; J trimming: 4 bases; junction bases outside the gene matches: 6. The CDR3 is 16 amino acids. CDR3 amino acids: CASSLRAAGGYNEQFF. For the CDR3, the DNA is TGTGCCAGCAGTTTACGTGCAGCGGGGGGTTACAATGAGCAGTTCTTC.

The V and J genes are TRBV7-8 and TRBJ2-7, with 8 bases fitting TRBD1. CDR3 length equals 15 residues. V lost 1 base and J lost 0; bases outside the gene matches: 2. Germline CDR1 SGHVS, CDR2 FQNEAQ. In DNA, the CDR3 is TGTGCCAGCAGCTTAGGGGGACAGGTCTCCTACGAGCAGTACTTC. Amino acid sequence: CASSLGGQVSYEQYF.

The chain recombines TRBV30 with TRBJ1-6; 7 positions agree with TRBD1. This CDR3 spans 14 amino acids. CDR1 GTSNPN and CDR2 SVGIG come from the germline V gene (reference sequence). V lost 0 bases to trimming and J lost 8 bases; unmatched junction nucleotides: 4. The CDR3 DNA reads TGTGCCTGGAGTGTACTTACAGGGGATTCACCCCTCCACTTT. Its protein product is CAWSVLTGDSPLHF.

The rearrangement uses TRBV12-3 or TRBV12-4 and TRBJ2-7, with no clear D. Between the trimmed V and J ends, which lost 3 bases and 2 bases, there was a span of 11 bases. The CDR3 extends over 14 amino acids. The CDR3: CASSFQDLTYEQYF. The CDR3 DNA reads TGTGCCAGCAGTTTTCAGGATTTGACCTACGAGCAGTACTTC.

The chain links TRBV20-1 to TRBJ1-1; D is undetermined. The CDR3 runs to 15 residues. CDR1 DFQATT and CDR2 SNEGSKA come from the germline V gene (reference sequence). V lost 3 bases and J 6 bases, leaving 20 bases between the germline ends. The CDR3 region has the DNA TGCAGTGCTAGTGATATGACCGAATTGCGGTCTGAAGCTTTCTTT. This translates into CSASDMTELRSEAFF.

This rearrangement joins TRBV7-2 to TRBJ1-4; D perhaps matches TRBD1 (6 bases). The CDR3 extends over 16 amino acids. With 1 base removed from V and 2 bases from J, the gap between germline ends came to 11 bases. Germline CDR1 and CDR2: SGHTA and FQGNSA. In DNA, the CDR3 is TGTGCCAGCAGCTTAGATCGGACAGCTACTAATGAAAAACTGTTTTTT. Translating it yields CASSLDRTATNEKLFF.

This clonotype occurred once. J is TRBJ2-7 and V is TRBV13; 13 bases align to TRBD2. CDR1 and CDR2 (germline): PRHDT, FYEKMQ (reference sequence). The V gene end was trimmed by 4 bases and the J gene end by 4 bases; junction bases not matched to a gene: 1. The CDR3 is 14 residues long. The CDR3 region has the DNA TGTGCCAGCAGCTGGACTAGCGGGGGTTACGAGCAGTACTTC. It encodes CASSWTSGGYEQYF.

This sequence joins TRBV20-1 and TRBJ1-1; maybe TRBD1 (5 bases). CDR3 size: 14 residues. V lost 0 bases and J lost 8, with 16 bases in between. Germline CDR1 and CDR2: DFQATT and SNEGSKA (reference sequence). CDR3 sequence (DNA): TGCAGTGCTAGAGAAAACAGGTATAGTTCGGAAGCTTTCTTT. This sequence encodes CSARENRYSSEAFF.

V usage is TRBV28 and J usage is TRBJ2-7; 7 bases match TRBD2. This CDR3 region has 13 residues. V shed 3 bases, J shed 9 bases, and the junction held 8 bases outside the gene matches. Germline CDR1 is MDHEN and CDR2 is SYDVKM. The DNA of the CDR3 is TGTGCCAGCAGTTTGCGGGGGACCAGGCGGCAGTACTTC. Translation: CASSLRGTRRQYF.

V usage is TRBV6-4 and J usage is TRBJ1-4; D may be TRBD1 (6 bases). The CDR3 spans 15 residues. Germline CDR1 is MRHNA and CDR2 is SNTAGT. V lost 2 bases to trimming and J lost 8 bases, with 15 bases between them. CDR3 amino acids: CASSDPRQVAEKLFF. The CDR3 DNA follows: TGTGCCAGCAGTGACCCCCGACAGGTTGCGGAAAAACTGTTTTTT.

This chain connects TRBV20-1 to TRBJ2-3; 9 nucleotides align to TRBD2. The CDR3 runs 16 residues. The J segment lost 0 bases and the V segment lost 3 bases, leaving 7 bases of the junction unmatched. Germline assignment: CDR1 DFQATT and CDR2 SNEGSKA (reference sequence). The DNA of the CDR3 is TGCAGTGCTAGGACGACTAGCGGATTTAGCACAGATACGCAGTATTTT. It translates to CSARTTSGFSTDTQYF.

The rearrangement joins TRBV28 to TRBJ1-2; the D gene is possibly TRBD1 (6 bases). The V end was cut by 7 bases, the J end by 8 bases, with 17 bases between. The CDR3 extends over 13 amino acids. The germline CDR1 and CDR2 sequences are MDHEN and SYDVKM. CDR3 bases: TGTGCCAGCACCCCGGCAGGGGAAGGAGGCTACACCTTC. It yields the protein CASTPAGEGGYTF.

The rearrangement uses TRBV24-1 and TRBJ2-2, with a weak D call TRBD1 (6 bases). The CDR3 totals 15 residues. Trimming cost V 4 bases and J 1 base, with 9 bases left between them. Germline CDR1 reads KGHDR; CDR2 reads SFDVKD. CDR3 nucleotide sequence: TGTGCCACCAGTGACAGGGACATGAACACCGGGGAGCTGTTTTTT. Its protein is CATSDRDMNTGELFF.

V is TRBV25-1 and J is TRBJ1-2; D remains ambiguous. The CDR3 has 13 residues. Germline assignment: CDR1 MGHDK and CDR2 SYGVNS. Trimming took 4 bases from V and 4 from J, leaving 10 bases between them. CDR3 bases: TGTGCCAGCAGTGTTGAGGGTTTCTATGGCTACACCTTC. It encodes CASSVEGFYGYTF.

The genes are TRBV27 and TRBJ1-6; 10 bases are shared with TRBD1. Germline CDR1 is MNHEY and CDR2 is SMNVEV (reference sequence). After removal of 8 bases from V and 9 bases from J, the junction contained 4 bases not matched to a gene. The CDR3 runs to 13 residues. CDR3 residues: CASRRDRGSPLHF. DNA for the CDR3: TGTGCCAGCCGGCGGGACAGGGGTTCACCCCTCCACTTT.

V and J are TRBV7-3 and TRBJ2-1; a possible D gene is TRBD2 (7 bases). Trimming shortened V by 5 bases and J by 4 bases, and 12 bases separated the two germline ends. Germline CDR1 is SGHTA and CDR2 is FQGTGA. This CDR3 comprises 14 residues. The CDR3 region has the DNA TGTGCCAGCAGCCGAGGGGGGGGTTACAATGAGCAGTTCTTC. Amino acids: CASSRGGGYNEQFF. Variable domain in full (rest from reference TRBV7-3 and TRBJ2-1): GAGVSQTPSNKVTEKGKYVELRCDPISGHTALYWYRQSLGQGPEFLIYFQGTGAADDSGLPNDRFFAVRPEGSVSTLKIQRTERGDSAVYLCASSRGGGYNEQFFGPGTRLTVL.

The chain couples TRBV30 to TRBJ2-1, with 7 bases fitting TRBD1. The CDR3 has 16 residues. Losses at the gene ends were 1 base for V and 7 bases for J; bases not matched to a gene: 13. Germline V gene lookup returns CDR1 GTSNPN and CDR2 SVGIG (reference sequence). The CDR3 DNA sequence: TGTGCCTGGAGTGGGACCCGAAAGGGGGCTCATAATGAGCAGTTCTTC. Amino acid sequence: CAWSGTRKGAHNEQFF.

This sequence joins TRBV5-4 and TRBJ1-3, with 8 positions matching TRBD1. With V trimmed by 5 bases and J by 2 bases, 6 bases remained unmatched. Per germline, CDR1 SGHNT and CDR2 YYREEE (reference sequence). CDR3 length equals 15 residues. The CDR3 nucleotides are TGTGCCAGCAGTCCGGACAGGGCCGCTGGAAACACCATATATTTT. This sequence encodes CASSPDRAAGNTIYF.

The V and J genes are TRBV19 and TRBJ1-2; 8 positions agree with TRBD1. V shed 5 bases, J shed 8 bases, and the junction held 10 bases outside the gene matches. The CDR3 loop spans 14 amino acids. From germline, CDR1 is LNHDA and CDR2 SQIVND (reference sequence). Written as DNA, the CDR3 is TGTGCCAGTAGTCCCACGGACAGGGTGGGCGGCTACACCTTC. Translation: CASSPTDRVGGYTF.

The CDR3 sequence: CASSLDGVGMDTQYF. DNA of the CDR3: TGTGCCAGCAGCTTAGATGGGGTCGGGATGGATACGCAGTATTTT. The V gene is TRBV11-2, the J gene TRBJ2-3; a possible D gene is TRBD2 (5 bases). The CDR3 is 15 amino acids. V was clipped by 0 bases and J by 6 bases, with 13 bases between them. Germline-derived CDR1 and CDR2 are SGHAT and FQNNGV.

In its sample, this clonotype was seen a few times. The chain links TRBV5-4 to TRBJ1-2; D might be TRBD1 (5 bases). The V gene lost 2 bases and the J gene lost 4 bases, with 12 bases spanning the gap. This CDR3 spans 14 amino acids. Germline CDR1 SGHNT, CDR2 YYREEE (reference sequence). This CDR3 is CASSFVAGGYGYTF. CDR3 nucleotides: TGTGCCAGCAGCTTTGTGGCGGGGGGCTATGGCTACACCTTC.

V is TRBV20-1 and J is TRBJ2-7; D is unresolved. The CDR3 runs 13 residues. CDR1 and CDR2 from the germline V gene are DFQATT and SNEGSKA (reference sequence). V dropped 1 base and J dropped 1 base, with 8 bases sitting between them. The CDR3 spells CSARVVASYEQYF. CDR3 in DNA: TGCAGTGCTAGAGTGGTAGCTTCCTACGAGCAGTACTTC.

This clonotype was counted once. This chain links TRBV2 with TRBJ1-5; 7 nucleotides line up with TRBD1. The CDR3 covers 14 residues. Looked up from germline, CDR1 is SNHLY and CDR2 is FYNNEI. V gave up 5 bases and J gave up 7 bases; unmatched junction bases: 8. CDR3 sequence: CASSWTGLGQPQHF. DNA for the CDR3: TGTGCCAGCAGTTGGACAGGACTAGGACAGCCCCAGCATTTT. Full variable domain (rest looked up from reference TRBV2 and TRBJ1-5): EPEVTQTPSHQVTQMGQEVILRCVPISNHLYFYWYRQILGQKVEFLVSFYNNEISEKSEIFDDQFSVERPDGSNFTLKIRSTKLEDSAMYFCASSWTGLGQPQHFGDGTRLSIL.

CDR3 region: CASSPRGGERGTDTQYF. Here the CDR3 DNA reads TGTGCCAGCAGCCCCCGAGGCGGGGAGCGGGGGACAGATACGCAGTATTTT. The chain joins TRBV3-1 to TRBJ2-3, with 8 positions matching TRBD2. CDR1 is LGHDT, CDR2 YNNKEL, per germline (reference sequence). The junction had 12 bases not matched to a gene; V was cut back by 4 bases and J by 3 bases. The CDR3 is made up of 17 amino acids.

This chain joins TRBV5-6 and TRBJ2-2, with D maybe TRBD1 (7 bases). Germline V CDR1 and CDR2: SGHDT, YYEEEE. Trimming took 5 bases from V and 2 from J, leaving 13 bases between them. The CDR3 consists of 15 residues. CDR3 region: CASRRGQTNTGELFF. The CDR3 nucleotides read TGTGCCAGCAGGCGGGGACAGACTAACACCGGGGAGCTGTTTTTT.